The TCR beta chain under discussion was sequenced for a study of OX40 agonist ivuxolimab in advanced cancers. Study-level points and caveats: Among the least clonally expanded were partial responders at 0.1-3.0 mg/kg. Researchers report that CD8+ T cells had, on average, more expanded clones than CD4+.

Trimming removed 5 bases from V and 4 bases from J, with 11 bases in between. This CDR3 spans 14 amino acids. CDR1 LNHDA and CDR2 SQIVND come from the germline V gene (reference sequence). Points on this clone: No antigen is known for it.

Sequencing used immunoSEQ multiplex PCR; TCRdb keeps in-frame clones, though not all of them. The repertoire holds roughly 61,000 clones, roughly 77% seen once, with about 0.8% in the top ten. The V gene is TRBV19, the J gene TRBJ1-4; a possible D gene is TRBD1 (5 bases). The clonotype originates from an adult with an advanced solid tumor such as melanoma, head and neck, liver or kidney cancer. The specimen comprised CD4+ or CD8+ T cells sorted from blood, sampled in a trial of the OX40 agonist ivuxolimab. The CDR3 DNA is TGTGCCAGTAGTGACAGAGCCCTTAATGAAAAACTGTTTTTT. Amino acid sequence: CASSDRALNEKLFF.